This TCR beta chain was retrieved from a study of CD8 T cells in Susac syndrome. Random hexamers served to reverse transcribe about 0.5 to 1 ug RNA. Amplification of TCR beta CDR3 by immunoSEQ multiplex PCR spanned 54 Vbeta and 13 Jbeta. TCRdb re-derived calls from the immunoSEQ multiplex PCR reads in MiXCR, one entry per CDR3 protein. Of fewer than 250,000 distinct CDR3 sequences in the sample, about 93% were seen once. V was clipped by 2 bases and J by 0 bases, with 8 bases between them. The CDR3 length is 15 residues. From germline, CDR1 is LNHDA and CDR2 SQIVND (reference sequence). The study used healthy donors as controls matched for age and sex.

The clonotype was recovered from a human donor in good health. Sequences were obtained from CD4+ T cells from PBMCs. V usage is TRBV19 and J usage is TRBJ2-4; D uncertain. The CDR3 nucleotides read TGTGCCAGTAGTATATTCCCACTAGCCAAAAACATTCAGTACTTC. It codes for CASSIFPLAKNIQYF.